This T cell receptor beta chain was documented in a study of T cells in Graves' hyperthyroidism and ophthalmopathy. Study summary: Initial diagnosis, before any treatment, was when peripheral blood was collected.

This clonotype occurred many times. Its target is unknown. Amplification targeted TCR beta CDR3 regions from RNA transcripts. A first-round RT-PCR of the TCR CDR3 used the HTBI primer set. TCRdb re-derived calls from the multiplex PCR reads in MiXCR, one entry per CDR3 protein. The sample contains roughly 700,000 distinct CDR3 sequences, approximately 15% of which appear only once. Study outcomes and limitations: Separating ophthalmopathy from stable hyperthyroidism was achieved by a 13 V-J model. The model's output predicted ophthalmopathy at a median of about 6.5 months prior to onset.

Germline values: CDR1 PRHDT, CDR2 FYEKMQ (reference sequence). The CDR3 spans 16 residues. The trim removed 4 bases at V and 5 bases at J, leaving 11 bases unmatched. The chain couples TRBV13 to TRBJ2-5; TRBD2 agrees at 9 bases. Sequenced material: blood. The sequence was obtained from a woman younger than 35 with Graves' hyperthyroidism. This CDR3 is CASSCLAGDGSETQYF. CDR3 nucleotide sequence: TGTGCCAGCAGCTGCTTAGCGGGAGATGGTTCGGAGACCCAGTACTTC.